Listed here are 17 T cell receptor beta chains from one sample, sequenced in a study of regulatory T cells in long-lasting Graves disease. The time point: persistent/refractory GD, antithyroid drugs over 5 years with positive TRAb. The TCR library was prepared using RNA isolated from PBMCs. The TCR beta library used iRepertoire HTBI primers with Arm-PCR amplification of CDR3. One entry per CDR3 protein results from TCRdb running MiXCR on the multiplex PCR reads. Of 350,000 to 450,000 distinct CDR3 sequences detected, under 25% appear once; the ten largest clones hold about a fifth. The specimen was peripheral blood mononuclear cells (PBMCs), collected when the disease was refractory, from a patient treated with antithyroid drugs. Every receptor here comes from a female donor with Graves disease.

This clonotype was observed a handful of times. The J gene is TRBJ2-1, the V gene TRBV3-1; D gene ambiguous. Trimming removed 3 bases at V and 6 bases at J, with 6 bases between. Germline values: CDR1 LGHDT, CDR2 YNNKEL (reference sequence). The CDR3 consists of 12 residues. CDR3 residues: CASSQASNEQFF. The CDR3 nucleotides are TGTGCCAGCAGCCAGGCAAGCAATGAGCAGTTCTTC.

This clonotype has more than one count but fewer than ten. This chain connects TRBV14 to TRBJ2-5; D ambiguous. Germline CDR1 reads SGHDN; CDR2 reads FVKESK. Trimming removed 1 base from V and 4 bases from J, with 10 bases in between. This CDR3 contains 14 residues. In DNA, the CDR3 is TGTGCCAGCAGCCAAGGAATACCGCCAGAGACCCAGTACTTC. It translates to CASSQGIPPETQYF.

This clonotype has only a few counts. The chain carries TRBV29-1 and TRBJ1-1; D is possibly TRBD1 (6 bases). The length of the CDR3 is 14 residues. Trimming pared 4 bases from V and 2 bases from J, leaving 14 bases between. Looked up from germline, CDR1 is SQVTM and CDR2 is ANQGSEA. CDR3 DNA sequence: TGCAGCGTTGGACAGGTTAATATTAACACTGAAGCTTTCTTT. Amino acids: CSVGQVNINTEAFF.

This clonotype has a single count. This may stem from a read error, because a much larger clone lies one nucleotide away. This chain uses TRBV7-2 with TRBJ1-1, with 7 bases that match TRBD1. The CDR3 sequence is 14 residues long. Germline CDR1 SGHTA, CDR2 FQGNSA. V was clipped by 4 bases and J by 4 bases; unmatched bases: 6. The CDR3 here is CASSWGQSGTEAFF. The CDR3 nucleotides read TGTGCCAGCAGCTGGGGACAGAGCGGCACTGAAGCTTTCTTT.

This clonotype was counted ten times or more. CDR3 DNA: TGTGCCAGCAGCTTCAACAGGGCCGCTGAAAAACTGTTTTTT. Translating gives CASSFNRAAEKLFF. The chain has TRBV7-2 and TRBJ1-4; possible D gene TRBD1, 6 bases. This CDR3 is 14 amino acids long. Germline CDR1 and CDR2: SGHTA and FQGNSA. Trimming cost V 3 bases and J 7 bases, with 12 bases left between them.

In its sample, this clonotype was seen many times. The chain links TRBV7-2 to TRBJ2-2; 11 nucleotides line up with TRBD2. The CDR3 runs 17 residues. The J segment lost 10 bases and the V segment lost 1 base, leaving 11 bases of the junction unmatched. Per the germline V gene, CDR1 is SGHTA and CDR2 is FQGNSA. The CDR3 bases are TGTGCCAGCAGCTTAGGGGGAGCTAGCGGGAGGTCGGAGGAGCTGTTTTTT. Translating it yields CASSLGGASGRSEELFF.

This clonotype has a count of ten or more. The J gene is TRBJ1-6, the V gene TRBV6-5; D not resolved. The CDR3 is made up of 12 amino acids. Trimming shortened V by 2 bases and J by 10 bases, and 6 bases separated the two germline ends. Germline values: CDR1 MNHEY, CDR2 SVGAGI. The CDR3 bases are TGTGCCAGCAGTTACGGCGAGTCACCCCTCCACTTT. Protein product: CASSYGESPLHF.

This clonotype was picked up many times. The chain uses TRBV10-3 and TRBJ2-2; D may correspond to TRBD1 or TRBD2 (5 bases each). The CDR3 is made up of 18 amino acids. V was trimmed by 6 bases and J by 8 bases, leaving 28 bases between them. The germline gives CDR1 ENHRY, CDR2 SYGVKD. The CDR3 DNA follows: TGTGCCATCAGCGAACAACCAAGCCGGGACCCTTCTGGGGGGGAGCTGTTTTTT. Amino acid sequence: CAISEQPSRDPSGGELFF.

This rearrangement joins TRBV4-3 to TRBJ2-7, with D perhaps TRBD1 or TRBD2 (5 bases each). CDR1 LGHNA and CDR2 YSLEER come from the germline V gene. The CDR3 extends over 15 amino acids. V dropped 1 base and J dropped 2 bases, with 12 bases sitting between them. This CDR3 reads CASSQGAGTTYEQYF. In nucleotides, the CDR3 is TGCGCCAGCAGCCAAGGGGCAGGGACCACCTACGAGCAGTACTTC.

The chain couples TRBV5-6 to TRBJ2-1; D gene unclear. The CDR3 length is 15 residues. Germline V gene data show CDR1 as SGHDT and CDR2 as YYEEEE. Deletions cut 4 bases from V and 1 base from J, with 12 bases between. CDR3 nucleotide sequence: TGTGCCAGCAGCCTTGCGTGGGGTTCCTACAATGAGCAGTTCTTC. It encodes CASSLAWGSYNEQFF.

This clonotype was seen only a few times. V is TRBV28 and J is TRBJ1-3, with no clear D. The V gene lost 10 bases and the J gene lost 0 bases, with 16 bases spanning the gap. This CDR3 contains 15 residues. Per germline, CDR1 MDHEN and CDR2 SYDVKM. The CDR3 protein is CATTIEMLSGNTIYF. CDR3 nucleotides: TGTGCCACCACGATCGAGATGCTCTCTGGAAACACCATATATTTT.

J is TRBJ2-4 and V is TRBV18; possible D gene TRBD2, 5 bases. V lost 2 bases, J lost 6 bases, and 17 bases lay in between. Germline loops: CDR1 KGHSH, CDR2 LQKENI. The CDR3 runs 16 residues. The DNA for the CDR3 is TGTGCCAGCTCACCAGAAGATCCCCGGGGTGGAAACATTCAGTACTTC. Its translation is CASSPEDPRGGNIQYF. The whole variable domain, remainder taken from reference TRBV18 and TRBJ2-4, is NAGVMQNPRHLVRRRGQEARLRCSPMKGHSHVYWYRQLPEEGLKFMVYLQKENIIDESGMPKERFSAEFPKEGPSILRIQQVVRGDSAAYFCASSPEDPRGGNIQYFGAGTRLSVL.

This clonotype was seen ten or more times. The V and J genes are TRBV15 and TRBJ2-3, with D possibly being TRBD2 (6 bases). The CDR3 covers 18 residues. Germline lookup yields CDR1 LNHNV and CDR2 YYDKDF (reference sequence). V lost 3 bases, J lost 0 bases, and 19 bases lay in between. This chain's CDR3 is CATSSSLARPPSTDTQYF. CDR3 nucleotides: TGTGCCACCAGCAGCTCTCTAGCGAGACCCCCCAGCACAGATACGCAGTATTTT.

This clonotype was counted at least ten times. As DNA, the CDR3 is TGCAGTGCTAGAGAGGTAGCGGCGAGGTCGGAGACCCAGTACTTC. Protein: CSAREVAARSETQYF. The rearrangement links TRBV20-1 to TRBJ2-5; the D gene is possibly TRBD2 (6 bases). The CDR3 is 15 amino acids. Germline V gene lookup returns CDR1 DFQATT and CDR2 SNEGSKA (reference sequence). V lost 0 bases, J lost 5 bases, and 16 bases lay in between.

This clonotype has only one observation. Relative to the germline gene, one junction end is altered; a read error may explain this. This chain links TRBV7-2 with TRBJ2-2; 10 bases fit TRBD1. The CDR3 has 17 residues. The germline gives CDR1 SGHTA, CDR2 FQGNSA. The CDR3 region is CASSPRGGQGVTGELLF. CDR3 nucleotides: TGTGCCAGCAGCCCGAGGGGCGGACAGGGGGTCACCGGGGAGCTGCTTTTT.

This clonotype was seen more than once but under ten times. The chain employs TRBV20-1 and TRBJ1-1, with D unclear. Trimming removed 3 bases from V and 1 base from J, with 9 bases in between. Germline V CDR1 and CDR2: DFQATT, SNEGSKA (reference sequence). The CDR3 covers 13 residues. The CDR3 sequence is CSASWEGNTEAFF. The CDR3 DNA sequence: TGCAGTGCTAGTTGGGAAGGGAACACTGAAGCTTTCTTT.

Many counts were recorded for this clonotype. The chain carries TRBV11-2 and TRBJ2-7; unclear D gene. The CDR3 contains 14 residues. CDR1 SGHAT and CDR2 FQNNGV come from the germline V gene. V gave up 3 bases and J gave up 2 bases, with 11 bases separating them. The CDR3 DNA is TGTGCCAGCAGCTTCGGCCCCCAAACCTACGAGCAGTACTTC. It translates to CASSFGPQTYEQYF.